This T cell receptor (beta chain) was captured by sequencing in a study of T cell responses to AZD1222 COVID-19 vaccine. Method: immunoSEQ multiplex PCR; TCRdb's copy keeps in-frame clones and lacks some. The sample lists 200,000 to 250,000 clones, approximately 94% occurring once. The CDR3 runs 13 residues. Germline V gene data show CDR1 as MDHEN and CDR2 as SYDVKM. The V end lost 7 bases, the J end lost 5 bases, and 14 bases lay between the germline ends. The sequence was obtained from an adult who received the MenACWY meningococcal vaccine as a control. Sequencing used peripheral blood, obtained 28 days after the second dose of the MenACWY control vaccine. V usage is TRBV28 and J usage is TRBJ1-2, with D possibly matching TRBD1 (5 bases). The CDR3 spells CASTHRPEYGYTF. As DNA, the CDR3 is TGTGCCAGCACCCACAGGCCGGAGTATGGCTACACCTTC.